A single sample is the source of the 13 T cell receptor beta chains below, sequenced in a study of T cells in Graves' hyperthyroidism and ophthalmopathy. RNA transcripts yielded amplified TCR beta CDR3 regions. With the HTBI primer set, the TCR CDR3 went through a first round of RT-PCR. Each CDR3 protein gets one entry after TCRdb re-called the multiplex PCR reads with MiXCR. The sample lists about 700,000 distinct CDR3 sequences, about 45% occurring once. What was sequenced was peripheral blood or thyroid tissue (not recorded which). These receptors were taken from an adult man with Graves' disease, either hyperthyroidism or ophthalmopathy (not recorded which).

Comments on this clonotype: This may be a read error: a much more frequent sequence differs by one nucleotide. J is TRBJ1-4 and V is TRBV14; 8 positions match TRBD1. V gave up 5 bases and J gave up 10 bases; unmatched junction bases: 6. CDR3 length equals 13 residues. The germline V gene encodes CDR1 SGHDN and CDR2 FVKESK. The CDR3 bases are TGTGCCAGCAGCGCTAGTACAGGGGGAAAACTGTTTTTT. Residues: CASSASTGGKLFF.

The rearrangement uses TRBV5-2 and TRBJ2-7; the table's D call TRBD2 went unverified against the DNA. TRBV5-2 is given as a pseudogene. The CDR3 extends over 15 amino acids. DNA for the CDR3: TGTGCCTGGAGTTCCCTTAGCGGGAGCGTCTACGAGCAGTACTTC. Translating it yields CAWSSLSGSVYEQYF.

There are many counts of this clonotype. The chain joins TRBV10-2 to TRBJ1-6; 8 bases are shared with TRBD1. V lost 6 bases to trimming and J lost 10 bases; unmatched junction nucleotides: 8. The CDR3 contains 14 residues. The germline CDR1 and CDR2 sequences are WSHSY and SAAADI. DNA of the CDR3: TGCGCCAGCAGGTCGACAGGGGCCAGATCACCCCTCCACTTT. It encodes CASRSTGARSPLHF.

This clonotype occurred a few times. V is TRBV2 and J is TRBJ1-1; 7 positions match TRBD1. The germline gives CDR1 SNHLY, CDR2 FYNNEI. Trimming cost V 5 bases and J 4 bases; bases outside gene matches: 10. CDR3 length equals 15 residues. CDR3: CASSQDWTGSTEAFF. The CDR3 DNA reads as TGTGCCAGCAGTCAAGATTGGACAGGAAGCACTGAAGCTTTCTTT.

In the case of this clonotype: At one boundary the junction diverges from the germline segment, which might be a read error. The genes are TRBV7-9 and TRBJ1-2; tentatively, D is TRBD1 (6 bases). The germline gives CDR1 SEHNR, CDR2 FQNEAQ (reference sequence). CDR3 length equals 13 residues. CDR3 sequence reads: CAGSLGGVIGYTF. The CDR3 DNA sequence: TGTGCCGGCAGCTTAGGGGGTGTGATTGGCTACACCTTC.

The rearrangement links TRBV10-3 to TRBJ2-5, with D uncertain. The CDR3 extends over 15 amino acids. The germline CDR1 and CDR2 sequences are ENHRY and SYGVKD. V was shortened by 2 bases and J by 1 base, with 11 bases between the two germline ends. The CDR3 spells CAISEGGRRQETQYF. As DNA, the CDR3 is TGTGCCATCAGTGAGGGCGGACGGCGCCAAGAGACCCAGTACTTC.

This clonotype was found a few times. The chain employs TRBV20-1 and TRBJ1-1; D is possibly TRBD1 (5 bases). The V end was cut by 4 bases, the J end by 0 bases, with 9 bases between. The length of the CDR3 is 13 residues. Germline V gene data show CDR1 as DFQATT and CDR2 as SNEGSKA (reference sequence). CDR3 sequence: CSANRRLNTEAFF. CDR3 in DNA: TGCAGTGCTAACAGGCGATTGAACACTGAAGCTTTCTTT.

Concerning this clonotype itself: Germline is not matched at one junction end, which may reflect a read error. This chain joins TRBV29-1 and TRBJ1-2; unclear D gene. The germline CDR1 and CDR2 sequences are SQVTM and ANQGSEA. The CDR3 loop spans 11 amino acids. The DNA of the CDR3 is TGCAGCTTGGCCGGGCACTATAGCTACACCTTC. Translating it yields CSLAGHYSYTF.

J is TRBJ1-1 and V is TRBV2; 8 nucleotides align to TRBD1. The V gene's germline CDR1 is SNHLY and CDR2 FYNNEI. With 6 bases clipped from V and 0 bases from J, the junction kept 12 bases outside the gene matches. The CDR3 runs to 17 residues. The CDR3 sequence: CASRTPRGTGLNTEAFF. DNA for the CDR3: TGTGCCAGCAGGACTCCACGGGGGACAGGCCTGAACACTGAAGCTTTCTTT.

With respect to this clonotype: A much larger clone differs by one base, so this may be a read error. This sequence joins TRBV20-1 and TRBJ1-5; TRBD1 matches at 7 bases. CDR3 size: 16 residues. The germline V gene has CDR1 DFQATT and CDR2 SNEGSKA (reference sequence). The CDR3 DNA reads TGCAGTGTTAGAGACACCGGGACAGAAAGCAATCAGCCCCAGCATTTT. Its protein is CSVRDTGTESNQPQHF.

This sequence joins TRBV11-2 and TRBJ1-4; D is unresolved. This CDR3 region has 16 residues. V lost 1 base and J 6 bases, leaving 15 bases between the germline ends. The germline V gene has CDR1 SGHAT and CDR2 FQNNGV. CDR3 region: CASSLGLIQSDEKLFF. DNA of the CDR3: TGTGCCAGCAGCTTAGGATTGATACAGAGTGATGAAAAACTGTTTTTT.

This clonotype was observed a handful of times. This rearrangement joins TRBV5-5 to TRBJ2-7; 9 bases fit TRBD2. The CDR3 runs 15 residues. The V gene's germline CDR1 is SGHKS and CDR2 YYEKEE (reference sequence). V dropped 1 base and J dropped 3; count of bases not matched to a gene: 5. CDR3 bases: TGTGCCAGCAGCTTGATGACTAGCGGAAGCTACGAGCAGTACTTC. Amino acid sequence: CASSLMTSGSYEQYF.

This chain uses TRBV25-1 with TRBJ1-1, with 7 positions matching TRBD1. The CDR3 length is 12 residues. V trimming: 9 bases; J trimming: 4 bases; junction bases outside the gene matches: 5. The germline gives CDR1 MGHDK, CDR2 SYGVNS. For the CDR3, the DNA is TGTGCCAGAGGGACAGATCGCACTGAAGCTTTCTTT. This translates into CARGTDRTEAFF.